The 13 T cell receptor beta chains below come from one sample, sequenced in a study of blood T cell repertoires in COVID-19. Generated by immunoSEQ multiplex PCR, the TCRdb table keeps only in-frame clones and is missing some. The table records 270,000 or so clones, 86% of them present only once. The sequencing sample was made of peripheral blood. These receptors all stem from a woman aged 25-40 years with COVID-19, enrolled during active disease.

V usage is TRBV5-1 and J usage is TRBJ2-6, with 8 bases lining up with TRBD1. Germline CDR1 SGHRS, CDR2 YFSETQ. CDR3 size: 19 residues. Trimming cost V 4 bases and J 0 bases; bases outside gene matches: 12. CDR3 nucleotide sequence: TGCGCCAGCAGCAGTTCCGGGACAGGCCCTAGCTCTGGGGCCAACGTCCTGACTTTC. Translating it yields CASSSSGTGPSSGANVLTF.

The chain joins TRBV11-2 to TRBJ2-2, with 9 bases fitting TRBD1. This CDR3 has 15 residues. Germline V gene lookup returns CDR1 SGHAT and CDR2 FQNNGV. V was pared by 5 bases and J by 2 bases, with 3 bases of the junction left unmatched. CDR3 bases: TGTGCCAGCAGCGGGGACAGGGTAAACACCGGGGAGCTGTTTTTT. Amino acids: CASSGDRVNTGELFF.

The chain links TRBV25-1 to TRBJ2-1, with a weak D call TRBD1 (5 bases). This CDR3 is 15 amino acids long. V shed 4 bases and J shed 0 bases, with 10 bases lying between them. Germline V gives CDR1 MGHDK, CDR2 SYGVNS. As DNA, the CDR3 is TGTGCCAGCAGTGTAGACAGCATCTCCTACAATGAGCAGTTCTTC. Encoded protein: CASSVDSISYNEQFF.

The V and J genes are TRBV6-6 and TRBJ2-1; 12 nucleotides agree with TRBD2. The CDR3 length is 16 residues. Germline V lookup: CDR1 MNHNY, CDR2 SVGAGI (reference sequence). The V gene end was trimmed by 7 bases and the J gene end by 4 bases; junction bases not matched to a gene: 8. This chain's CDR3 is CASTSGGARIYNEQFF. The CDR3 region has the DNA TGTGCCAGCACTAGCGGGGGGGCAAGGATTTACAATGAGCAGTTCTTC.

V and J are TRBV11-2 and TRBJ2-1; D remains unclear. V was pared by 1 base and J by 0 bases, with 7 bases between. The germline CDR1 and CDR2 sequences are SGHAT and FQNNGV. The CDR3 totals 15 residues. CDR3 coding DNA: TGTGCCAGCAGCTTAGGGCCAAGCTCCTACAATGAGCAGTTCTTC. Translation: CASSLGPSSYNEQFF.

The V and J genes are TRBV19 and TRBJ2-7; 9 bases are shared with TRBD1. The CDR3 is made up of 12 amino acids. Germline V lookup: CDR1 LNHDA, CDR2 SQIVND (reference sequence). V lost 11 bases to trimming and J lost 3 bases; unmatched junction nucleotides: 5. CDR3 nucleotides: TGTGCCGTCGGGACAGGGCACTACGAGCAGTACTTC. Its translation is CAVGTGHYEQYF.

This rearrangement joins TRBV6-5 to TRBJ2-2, with D possibly TRBD1 on 6 matching bases. The V gene lost 8 bases and the J gene lost 8 bases, with 9 bases spanning the gap. This CDR3 has 11 residues. Germline V gives CDR1 MNHEY, CDR2 SVGAGI. For the CDR3, the DNA is TGTGCCAGCTACAGGGAAGGGGAGCTGTTTTTT. Amino acid sequence: CASYREGELFF.

V gene TRBV7-8 combines with J gene TRBJ1-1; D uncertain. This CDR3 is built from 13 residues. V lost 3 bases and J lost 8, with 13 bases in between. Germline V gene lookup returns CDR1 SGHVS and CDR2 FQNEAQ. The CDR3 coding sequence is TGTGCCAGCAGCTTGGGGATTGGAGGCGAAGCTTTCTTT. Translating it yields CASSLGIGGEAFF.

V and J are TRBV5-5 and TRBJ1-2; 12 bases agree with TRBD1. Germline V CDR1 and CDR2: SGHKS, YYEKEE (reference sequence). There are 17 residues in the CDR3. V shed 2 bases, J shed 8 bases, and the junction held 13 bases outside the gene matches. DNA for the CDR3: TGTGCCAGCAGCTTCGATACCACCGGGACAGGGGGCCACGGCTACACCTTC. This gives the protein CASSFDTTGTGGHGYTF.

The genes are TRBV28 and TRBJ1-5; 11 positions match TRBD1. Trimming at V came to 6 bases and at J to 6 bases, leaving 4 bases not matched to a gene. There are 14 residues in the CDR3. Per the germline V gene, CDR1 is MDHEN and CDR2 is SYDVKM. The CDR3 DNA sequence: TGTGCCAGCAGACGGGACAGGGGGGGTCAGCCCCAGCATTTT. Translating it yields CASRRDRGGQPQHF.

This chain links TRBV6-5 with TRBJ2-3; D not resolved. This CDR3 comprises 12 residues. CDR1 MNHEY and CDR2 SVGAGI come from the germline V gene. Trimming removed 2 bases from V and 9 bases from J, with 9 bases in between. As DNA, the CDR3 is TGTGCCAGCAGTTACGGTACCGGGACGCAGTATTTT. Translating it yields CASSYGTGTQYF.

The chain joins TRBV27 to TRBJ2-7; 7 bases are shared with TRBD1. Germline values: CDR1 MNHEY, CDR2 SMNVEV (reference sequence). V was clipped by 3 bases and J by 6 bases; unmatched bases: 2. This CDR3 region has 12 residues. CDR3 DNA: TGTGCCAGCAGTTTGACAGGGCTCGAGCAGTACTTC. It is translated as CASSLTGLEQYF.

The chain joins TRBV5-1 to TRBJ2-2; D gene uncertain. Per the germline V gene, CDR1 is SGHRS and CDR2 is YFSETQ. The CDR3 is 14 residues long. Trimming left V 3 bases short and J 0 bases short, with 6 bases between. The CDR3 coding sequence is TGCGCCAGCAGCTCTAGTACGAACACCGGGGAGCTGTTTTTT. Translation: CASSSSTNTGELFF. Full variable domain (rest looked up from reference TRBV5-1 and TRBJ2-2): KAGVTQTPRYLIKTRGQQVTLSCSPISGHRSVSWYQQTPGQGLQFLFEYFSETQRNKGNFPGRFSGRQFSNSRSEMNVSTLELGDSALYLCASSSSTNTGELFFGEGSRLTVL.